The 6 T cell receptor beta chains in this list originate from one sample, sequenced in a study of OX40 agonist ivuxolimab in advanced cancers. Method: immunoSEQ multiplex PCR; TCRdb's copy keeps in-frame clones and lacks some. The sample has approximately 26,000 clones, 60% to 80% seen once; the top ten hold over 20%. Sequencing was performed on CD4+ or CD8+ T cells sorted from blood, taken in a trial of the OX40 agonist ivuxolimab. Every receptor here comes from an adult with an advanced solid tumor such as melanoma, head and neck, liver or kidney cancer.

The chain combines TRBV11-2 with TRBJ2-5, with D unclear. This CDR3 spans 13 amino acids. The V gene lost 1 base and the J gene lost 7 bases, with 10 bases spanning the gap. Germline V gene sequence: CDR1 SGHAT, CDR2 FQNNGV. In nucleotides, the CDR3 is TGTGCCAGCAGCTTAGGGCCTCTGAGGACCCAGTACTTC. Translating it yields CASSLGPLRTQYF.

This CDR3 is CASSEGLAGVWNEQFF. The CDR3 nucleotides are TGTGCCAGCAGTGAAGGACTAGCGGGAGTCTGGAATGAGCAGTTCTTC. The chain carries TRBV2 and TRBJ2-1; 12 bases line up with TRBD2. The length of the CDR3 is 16 residues. Unmatched junction bases numbered 5, after V lost 1 base and J lost 7 bases. The V gene's germline CDR1 is SNHLY and CDR2 FYNNEI. The variable domain in full, with the rest retrieved from reference TRBV2 and TRBJ2-1, is EPEVTQTPSHQVTQMGQEVILRCVPISNHLYFYWYRQILGQKVEFLVSFYNNEISEKSEIFDDQFSVERPDGSNFTLKIRSTKLEDSAMYFCASSEGLAGVWNEQFFGPGTRLTVL.

This clone occurred a few times. The gene calls are TRBV6-4 and TRBJ1-1; D possibly corresponds to TRBD1 (6 bases). This CDR3 spans 11 amino acids. V gave up 3 bases and J gave up 8 bases, with 7 bases separating them. Germline CDR1 MRHNA, CDR2 SNTAGT. CDR3 bases: TGTGCCAGCAGTGATGGGACAGAAGCTTTCTTT. It is translated as CASSDGTEAFF.

This clone was seen only once. The chain joins TRBV27 to TRBJ1-2, with TRBD1 matching over 7 bases. The CDR3 length is 15 residues. From germline, CDR1 is MNHEY and CDR2 SMNVEV (reference sequence). Trimming cost V 5 bases and J 4 bases; bases outside gene matches: 10. The CDR3 loop reads CASSTRTGLSYGYTF. The CDR3, as DNA: TGTGCCAGCAGTACTCGGACAGGACTTAGCTATGGCTACACCTTC.

In DNA, the CDR3 is TGTGCCAGCATCCCCCGGGACGGAAGAGAGACCCAGTACTTC. This codes for CASIPRDGRETQYF. The chain combines TRBV5-5 with TRBJ2-5; either TRBD1 or TRBD2 may fit D (5 bases each). Germline V gene lookup returns CDR1 SGHKS and CDR2 YYEKEE (reference sequence). Trimming stripped 6 bases from V and 4 bases from J, with 16 bases between. The CDR3 spans 14 residues. The full variable domain, with the rest looked up from reference TRBV5-5 and TRBJ2-5, is DAGVTQSPTHLIKTRGQQVTLRCSPISGHKSVSWYQQVLGQGPQFIFQYYEKEERGRGNFPDRFSARQFPNYSSELNVNALLLGDSALYLCASIPRDGRETQYFGPGTRLLVL.

V and J are TRBV28 and TRBJ2-1; D uncertain. CDR1 is MDHEN, CDR2 SYDVKM, per germline. The CDR3 has 11 residues. The V and J ends lost 7 bases and 6 bases respectively, with 7 bases between them. The CDR3, as DNA: TGTGCCAGCACCTTTACCAATGAGCAGTTCTTC. It is translated as CASTFTNEQFF. The complete variable domain, with remaining parts taken from reference TRBV28 and TRBJ2-1, reads DVKVTQSSRYLVKRTGEKVFLECVQDMDHENMFWYRQDPGLGLRLIYFSYDVKMKEKGDIPEGYSVSREKKERFSLILESASTNQTSMYLCASTFTNEQFFGPGTRLTVL.